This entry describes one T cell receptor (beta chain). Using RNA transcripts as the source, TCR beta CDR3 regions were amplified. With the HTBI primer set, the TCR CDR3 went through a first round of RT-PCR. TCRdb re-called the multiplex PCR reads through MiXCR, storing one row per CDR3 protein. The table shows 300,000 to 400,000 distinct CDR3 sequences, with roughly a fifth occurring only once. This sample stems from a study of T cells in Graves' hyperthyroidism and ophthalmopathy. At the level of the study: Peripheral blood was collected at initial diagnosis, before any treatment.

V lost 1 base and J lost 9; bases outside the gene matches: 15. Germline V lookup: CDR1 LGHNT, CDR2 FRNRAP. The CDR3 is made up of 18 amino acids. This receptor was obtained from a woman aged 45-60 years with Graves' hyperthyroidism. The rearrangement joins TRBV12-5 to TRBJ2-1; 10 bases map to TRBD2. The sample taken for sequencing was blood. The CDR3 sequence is CASGLERLAGAPGSEQFF. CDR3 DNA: TGTGCTAGTGGTTTGGAAAGGCTAGCGGGAGCCCCTGGGTCTGAGCAGTTCTTC.